This section outlines one T cell receptor beta chain sequence together with its context. This clonotype was seen at least ten times. Which antigen it targets is not known. Base qualities are not provided; no much larger clone lies one nucleotide away. This sample is part of a study of T-cell reconstitution after alpha-beta-depleted transplantation in children (dated by TCRdb to 2016 to 2017). With regard to the full study: Using TCR repertoire profiling, the study quantitatively followed how T-cell immune reconstitution unfolded in children after TCRalphabeta/CD19-depleted allogeneic hematopoietic cell transplantation. Beyond this particular receptor, the publication reports: About two months after transplant, the apparently early recovery of alphabetaT-cell counts reportedly depended on just several hundred clones that had expanded rapidly and came from non-depleted graft cells. The frequencies of hyperexpanded clones fell over the following months, and after one year, T-cell counts and TCRbeta diversity were mostly attributed to newly produced T cells. In some patients, the high TCRbeta diversity seen at day 60 was put down to recipient T cells and intrathymic progenitors that had survived conditioning.

Libraries were constructed by PCR. These reads were obtained on an Illumina HiSeq 2500. TCR libraries were prepared with molecular barcoding, using unique molecular identifiers to normalize TCRbeta repertoire quantification. TCRdb reanalyzed the raw reads on its own, using fastp at Q25 for trimming and MiXCR for clone calling, and kept in-frame beta chains. Each CDR3 protein gets just one entry, which takes the most common genes and DNA from the rows behind it. Within this sample are around 180,000 distinct CDR3 sequences, with approximately 10% of them counted one time only. The top ten clones comprise around 14% of the sample. The meaning of the sample's treatment or condition label: allogeneic hematopoietic cell transplantation with graft depleted of TCRalphabeta T cells and CD19 B cells. The children who served as transplant recipients had been given grafts of TCRalphabeta/CD19-depleted allogeneic hematopoietic cells.

Including cysteine and phenylalanine, the CDR3 has 14 amino acids. Left in the record is the CDR3 DNA by itself, 42 bases read in frame from the first base. The germline ends are 10 bases apart after V is trimmed by 0 bases and J by 2 bases. The germline V gene yields SQVTM for CDR1 and ANQGSEA for CDR2. The receptor was isolated from a boy aged 2 to 10 with acute myeloid leukemia, due to receive a stem cell transplant. The sample in question was PBMCs, obtained before TCRalphabeta/CD19-depleted stem cell transplant. The chain is made from TRBV29-1 and TRBJ2-5, with a weak D call of TRBD2 (6 bases match). The base sequence is TGCAGCGTTGAAGATTTCGGGGGACAAGAGACCCAGTACTTC. Its product reads: CSVEDFGGQETQYF.